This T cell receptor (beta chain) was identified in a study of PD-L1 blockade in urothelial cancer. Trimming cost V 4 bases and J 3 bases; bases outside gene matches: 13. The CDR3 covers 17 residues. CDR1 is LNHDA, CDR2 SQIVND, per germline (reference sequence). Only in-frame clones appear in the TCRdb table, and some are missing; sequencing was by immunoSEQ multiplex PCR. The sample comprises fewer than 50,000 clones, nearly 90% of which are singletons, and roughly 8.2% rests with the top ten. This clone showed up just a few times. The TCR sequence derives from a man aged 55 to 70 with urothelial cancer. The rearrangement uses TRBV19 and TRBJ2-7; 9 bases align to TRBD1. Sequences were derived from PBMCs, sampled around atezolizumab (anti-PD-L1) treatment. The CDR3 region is CASSTLEPGTGSYEQYF. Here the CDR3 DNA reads TGTGCCAGTAGTACACTGGAGCCCGGGACAGGGAGCTACGAGCAGTACTTC.